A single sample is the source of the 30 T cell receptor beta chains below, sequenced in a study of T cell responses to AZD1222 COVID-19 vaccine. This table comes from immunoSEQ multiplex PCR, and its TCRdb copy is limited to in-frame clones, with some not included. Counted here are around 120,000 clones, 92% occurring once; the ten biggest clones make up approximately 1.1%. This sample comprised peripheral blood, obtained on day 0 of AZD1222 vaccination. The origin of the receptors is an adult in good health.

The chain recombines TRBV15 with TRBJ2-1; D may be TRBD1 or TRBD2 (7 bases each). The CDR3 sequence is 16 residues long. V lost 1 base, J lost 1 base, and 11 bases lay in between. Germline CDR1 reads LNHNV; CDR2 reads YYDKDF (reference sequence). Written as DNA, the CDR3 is TGTGCCACCAGCAGAGCAGGGGGGGGTTCCTACAATGAGCAGTTCTTC. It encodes CATSRAGGGSYNEQFF.

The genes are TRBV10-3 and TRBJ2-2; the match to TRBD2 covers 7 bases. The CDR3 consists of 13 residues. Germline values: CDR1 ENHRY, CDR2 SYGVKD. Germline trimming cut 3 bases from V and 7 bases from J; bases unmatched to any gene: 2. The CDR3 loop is CAISEWEGGELFF. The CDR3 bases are TGTGCCATCAGTGAATGGGAGGGCGGGGAGCTGTTTTTT.

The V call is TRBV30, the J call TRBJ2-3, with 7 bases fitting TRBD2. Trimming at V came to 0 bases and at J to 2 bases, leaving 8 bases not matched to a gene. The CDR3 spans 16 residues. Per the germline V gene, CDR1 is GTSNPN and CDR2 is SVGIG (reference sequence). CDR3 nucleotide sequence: TGTGCCTGGAGTGTACTTACTAGCGTCTACACAGATACGCAGTATTTT. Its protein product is CAWSVLTSVYTDTQYF. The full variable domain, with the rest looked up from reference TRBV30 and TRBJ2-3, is SQTIHQWPATLVQPVGSPLSLECTVEGTSNPNLYWYRQAAGRGLQLLFYSVGIGQISSEVPQNLSASRPQDRQFILSSKKLLLSDSGFYLCAWSVLTSVYTDTQYFGPGTRLTVL.

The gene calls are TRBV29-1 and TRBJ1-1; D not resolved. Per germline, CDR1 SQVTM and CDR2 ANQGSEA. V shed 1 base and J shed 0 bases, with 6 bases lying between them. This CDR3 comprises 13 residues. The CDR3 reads CSVEGRMNTEAFF. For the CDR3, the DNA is TGCAGCGTTGAAGGACGGATGAACACTGAAGCTTTCTTT.

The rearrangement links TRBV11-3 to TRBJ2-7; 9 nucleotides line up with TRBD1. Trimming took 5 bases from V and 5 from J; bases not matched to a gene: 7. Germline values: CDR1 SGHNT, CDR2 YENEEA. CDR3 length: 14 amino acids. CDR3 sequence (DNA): TGTGCCAGCAGCCCCGGGACAGGGTTACACGAGCAGTACTTC. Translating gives CASSPGTGLHEQYF. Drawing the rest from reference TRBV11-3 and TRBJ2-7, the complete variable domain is EAGVVQSPRYKIIEKKQPVAFWCNPISGHNTLYWYLQNLGQGPELLIRYENEEAVDDSQLPKDRFSAERLKGVDSTLKIQPAELGDSAVYLCASSPGTGLHEQYFGPGTRLTVT.

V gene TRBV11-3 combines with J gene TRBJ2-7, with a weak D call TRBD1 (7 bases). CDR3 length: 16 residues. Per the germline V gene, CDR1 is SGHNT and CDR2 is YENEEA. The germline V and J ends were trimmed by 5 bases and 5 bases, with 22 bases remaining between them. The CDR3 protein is CASSRQGSGGYHEQYF. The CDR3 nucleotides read TGTGCCAGCAGCCGACAGGGATCAGGAGGGTATCACGAGCAGTACTTC.

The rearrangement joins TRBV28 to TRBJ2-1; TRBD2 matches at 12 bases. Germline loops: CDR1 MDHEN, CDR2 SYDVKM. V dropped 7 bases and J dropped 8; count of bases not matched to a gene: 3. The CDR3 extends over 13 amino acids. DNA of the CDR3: TGTGCCAGCATACTAGCGGGAGGCCATGAGCAGTTCTTC. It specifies CASILAGGHEQFF.

The CDR3 DNA reads TGTGCCAGCAGCTTGGAAGCTAGCCGTAATGAGCAGTTCTTC. Translated: CASSLEASRNEQFF. This chain connects TRBV5-4 to TRBJ2-1; possible D gene TRBD2, 5 bases. Trimming removed 0 bases at V and 7 bases at J, with 11 bases between. The CDR3 has 14 residues. Germline CDR1 and CDR2: SGHNT and YYREEE (reference sequence).

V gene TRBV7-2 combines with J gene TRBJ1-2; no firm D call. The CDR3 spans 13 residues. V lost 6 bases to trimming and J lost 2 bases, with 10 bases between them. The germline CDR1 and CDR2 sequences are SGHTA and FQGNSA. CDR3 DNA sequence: TGTGCCAGCAGTCCTAGGAGGAACTATGGCTACACCTTC. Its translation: CASSPRRNYGYTF.

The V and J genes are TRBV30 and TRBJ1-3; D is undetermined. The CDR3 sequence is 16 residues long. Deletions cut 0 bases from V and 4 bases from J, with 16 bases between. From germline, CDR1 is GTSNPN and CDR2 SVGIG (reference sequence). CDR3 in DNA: TGTGCCTGGAGTGTTTTAGGAGGACCGGTGGGAAACACCATATATTTT. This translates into CAWSVLGGPVGNTIYF.

The CDR3 protein is CASSAGTGNTGELFF. The CDR3 region has the DNA TGTGCCAGCAGTGCCGGGACAGGGAACACCGGGGAGCTGTTTTTT. The gene calls are TRBV6-2 or TRBV6-3 and TRBJ2-2; 8 bases match TRBD1. This CDR3 has 15 amino acids. V was clipped by 5 bases and J by 1 base; unmatched bases: 3. In germline, CDR1 is MNHEY, CDR2 SVGEGT.

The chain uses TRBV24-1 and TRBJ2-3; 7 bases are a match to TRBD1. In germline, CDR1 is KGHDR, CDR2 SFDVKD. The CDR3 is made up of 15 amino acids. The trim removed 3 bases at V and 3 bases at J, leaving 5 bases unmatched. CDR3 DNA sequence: TGTGCCACCAGTGATCCGAACAGGGGAACAGATACGCAGTATTTT. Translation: CATSDPNRGTDTQYF.

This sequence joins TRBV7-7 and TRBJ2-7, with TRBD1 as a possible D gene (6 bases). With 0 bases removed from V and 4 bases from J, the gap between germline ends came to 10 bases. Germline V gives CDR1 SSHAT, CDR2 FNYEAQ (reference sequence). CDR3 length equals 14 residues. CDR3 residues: CASSLAGAGYEQYF. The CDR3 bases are TGTGCCAGCAGCTTAGCGGGGGCGGGTTACGAGCAGTACTTC.

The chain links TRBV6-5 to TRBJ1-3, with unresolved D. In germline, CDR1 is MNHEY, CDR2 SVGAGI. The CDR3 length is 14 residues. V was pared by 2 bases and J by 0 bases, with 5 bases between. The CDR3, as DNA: TGTGCCAGCAGTTACAGCGGCTCTGGAAACACCATATATTTT. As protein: CASSYSGSGNTIYF.

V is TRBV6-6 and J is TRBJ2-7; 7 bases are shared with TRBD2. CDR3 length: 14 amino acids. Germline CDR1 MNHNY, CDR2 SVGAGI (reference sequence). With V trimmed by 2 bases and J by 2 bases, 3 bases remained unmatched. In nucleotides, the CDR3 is TGTGCCAGCAGTTACGAACGGGGGGCCTACGAGCAGTACTTC. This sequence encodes CASSYERGAYEQYF.

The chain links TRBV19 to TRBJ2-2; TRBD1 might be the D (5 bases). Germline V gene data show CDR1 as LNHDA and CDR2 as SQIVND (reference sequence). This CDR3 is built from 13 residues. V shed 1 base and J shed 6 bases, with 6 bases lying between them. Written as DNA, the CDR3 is TGTGCCAGTAGTATAGGCAGGGCCGGGGAGCTGTTTTTT. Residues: CASSIGRAGELFF.

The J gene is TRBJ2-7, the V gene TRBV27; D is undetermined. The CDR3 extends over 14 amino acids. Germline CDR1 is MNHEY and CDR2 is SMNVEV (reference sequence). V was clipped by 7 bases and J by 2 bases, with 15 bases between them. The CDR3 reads CASTGTSIPYEQYF. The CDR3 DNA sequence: TGTGCCAGCACGGGTACTTCCATCCCCTACGAGCAGTACTTC.

Here the CDR3 reads CASSQVVTSYEQYF. The CDR3 region has the DNA TGCGCCAGCAGCCAAGTTGTTACGTCCTACGAGCAGTACTTC. The chain has TRBV4-3 and TRBJ2-7; D not resolved. The V and J ends lost 1 base and 1 base respectively, with 8 bases between them. The CDR3 sequence is 14 residues long. Germline V gene data show CDR1 as LGHNA and CDR2 as YSLEER.

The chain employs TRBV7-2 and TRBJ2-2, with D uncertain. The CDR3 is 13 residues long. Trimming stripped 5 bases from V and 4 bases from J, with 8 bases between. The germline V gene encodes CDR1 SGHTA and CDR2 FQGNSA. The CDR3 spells CASSPRSTGELFF. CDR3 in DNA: TGTGCCAGCAGCCCCCGGAGCACCGGGGAGCTGTTTTTT.

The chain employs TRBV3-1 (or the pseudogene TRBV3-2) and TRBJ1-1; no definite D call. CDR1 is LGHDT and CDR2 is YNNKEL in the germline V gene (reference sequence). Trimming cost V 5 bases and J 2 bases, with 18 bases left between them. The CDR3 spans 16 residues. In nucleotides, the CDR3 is TGTGCCAGCAGCTTTCGCCAACATATGCGCAACACTGAAGCTTTCTTT. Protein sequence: CASSFRQHMRNTEAFF.

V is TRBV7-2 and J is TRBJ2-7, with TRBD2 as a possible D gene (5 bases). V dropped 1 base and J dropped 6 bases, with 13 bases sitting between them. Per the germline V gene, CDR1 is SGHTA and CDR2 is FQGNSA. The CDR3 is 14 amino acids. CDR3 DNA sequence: TGTGCCAGCAGCTTAGGAGGGAGTTCGTTCGAGCAGTACTTC. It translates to CASSLGGSSFEQYF.

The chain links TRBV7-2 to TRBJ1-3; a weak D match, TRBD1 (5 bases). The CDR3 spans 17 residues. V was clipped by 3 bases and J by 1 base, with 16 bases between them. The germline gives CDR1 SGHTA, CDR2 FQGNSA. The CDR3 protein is CASSFNGGSSSGNTIYF. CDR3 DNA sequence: TGTGCCAGCAGCTTTAACGGGGGAAGTTCGTCTGGAAACACCATATATTTT.

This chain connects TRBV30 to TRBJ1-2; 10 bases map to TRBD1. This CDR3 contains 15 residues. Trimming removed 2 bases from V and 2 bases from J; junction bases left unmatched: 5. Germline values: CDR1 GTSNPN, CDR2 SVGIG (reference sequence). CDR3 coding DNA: TGTGCCTGGAGTCCTGGACAGGGGGGCAACTATGGCTACACCTTC. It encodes CAWSPGQGGNYGYTF.

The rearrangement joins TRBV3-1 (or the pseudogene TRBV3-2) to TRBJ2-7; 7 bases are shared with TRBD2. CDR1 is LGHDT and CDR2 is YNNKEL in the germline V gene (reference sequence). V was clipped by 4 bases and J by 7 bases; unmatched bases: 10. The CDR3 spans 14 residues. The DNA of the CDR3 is TGTGCCAGCAGCCCCCGATTATGGGAGGGGGAGCAGTACTTC. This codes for CASSPRLWEGEQYF.

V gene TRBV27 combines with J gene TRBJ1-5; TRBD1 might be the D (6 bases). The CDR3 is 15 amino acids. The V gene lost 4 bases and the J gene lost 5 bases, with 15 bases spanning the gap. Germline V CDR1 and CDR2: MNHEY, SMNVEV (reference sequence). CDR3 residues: CASSSGHRGHQPQHF. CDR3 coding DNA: TGTGCCAGCAGTTCGGGACACCGAGGGCATCAGCCCCAGCATTTT.

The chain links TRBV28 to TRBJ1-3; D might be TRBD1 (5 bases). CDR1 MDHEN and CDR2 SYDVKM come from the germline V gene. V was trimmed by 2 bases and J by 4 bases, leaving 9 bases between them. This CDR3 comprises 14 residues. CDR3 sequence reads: CASSLGGAGNTIYF. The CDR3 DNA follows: TGTGCCAGCAGTTTAGGAGGGGCGGGAAACACCATATATTTT.

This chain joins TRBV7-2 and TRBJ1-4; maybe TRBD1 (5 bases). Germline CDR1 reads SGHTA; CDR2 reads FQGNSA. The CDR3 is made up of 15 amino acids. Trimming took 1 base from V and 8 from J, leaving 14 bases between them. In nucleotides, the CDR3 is TGTGCCAGCAGCTTAGTAAGGGGTCTTGGAGAAAAACTGTTTTTT. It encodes CASSLVRGLGEKLFF.

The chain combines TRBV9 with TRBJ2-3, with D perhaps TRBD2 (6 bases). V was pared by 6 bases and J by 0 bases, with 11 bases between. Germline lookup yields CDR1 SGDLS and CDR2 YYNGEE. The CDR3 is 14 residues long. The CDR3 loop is CASNPSASTDTQYF. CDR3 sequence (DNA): TGTGCCAGCAATCCTAGCGCAAGCACAGATACGCAGTATTTT.

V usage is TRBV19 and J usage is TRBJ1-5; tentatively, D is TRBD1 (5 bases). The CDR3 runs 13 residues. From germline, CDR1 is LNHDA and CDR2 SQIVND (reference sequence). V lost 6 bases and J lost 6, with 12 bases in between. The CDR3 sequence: CASRSGRGQPQHF. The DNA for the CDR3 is TGTGCCAGTAGGTCCGGAAGGGGTCAGCCCCAGCATTTT.

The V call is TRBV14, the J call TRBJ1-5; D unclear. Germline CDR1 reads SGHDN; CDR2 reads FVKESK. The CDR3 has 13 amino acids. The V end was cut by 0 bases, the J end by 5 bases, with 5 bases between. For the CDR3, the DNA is TGTGCCAGCAGCCAAGAGGAGGATCAGCCCCAGCATTTT. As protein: CASSQEEDQPQHF.